The 5 T cell receptor beta chains presented below share a single source sample, sequenced in a study of T cell changes during pregnancy in multiple sclerosis. The repertoire was sequenced with immunoSEQ multiplex PCR; TCRdb's copy has only in-frame clones and lacks some. The table records around 70,000 clones, 90% to 95% of them present only once. Specimen: peripheral blood, collected in the third trimester of pregnancy. The source is a female donor with multiple sclerosis, enrolled in a pregnancy study.

This chain uses TRBV5-4 with TRBJ2-7; 8 bases are a match to TRBD1. This CDR3 comprises 16 residues. J gave up 2 bases and V 1 base, and 8 bases lay outside the gene matches. Per germline, CDR1 SGHNT and CDR2 YYREEE (reference sequence). The CDR3 bases are TGTGCCAGCAGCTTGTACCCGGGACAGGCCCCCTACGAGCAGTACTTC. Amino acid sequence: CASSLYPGQAPYEQYF.

This clone occurred once. The V call is TRBV6-5, the J call TRBJ1-3; no firm D call. V dropped 7 bases and J dropped 2 bases, with 12 bases sitting between them. CDR1 and CDR2 from the germline V gene are MNHEY and SVGAGI. The CDR3 runs to 14 residues. DNA of the CDR3: TGTGCCAGCACGGGAGGTGGAGCTGGAAACACCATATATTTT. Protein sequence: CASTGGGAGNTIYF.

The chain links TRBV18 to TRBJ1-1; maybe TRBD1 (5 bases). V lost 5 bases and J 1 base, leaving 8 bases between the germline ends. The CDR3 totals 13 residues. In germline, CDR1 is KGHSH, CDR2 LQKENI. CDR3 DNA: TGTGCCAGCTCAGACAGTAGGAACACTGAAGCTTTCTTT. Protein: CASSDSRNTEAFF.

The J gene is TRBJ2-3, the V gene TRBV5-1; 9 bases map to TRBD2. V was clipped by 1 base and J by 1 base; unmatched bases: 10. Germline loops: CDR1 SGHRS, CDR2 YFSETQ. This CDR3 region has 18 residues. CDR3 loop: CASSLPISGGGGTDTQYF. CDR3 DNA: TGCGCCAGCAGCTTGCCGATTAGCGGGGGAGGGGGCACAGATACGCAGTATTTT. Supplemented by reference TRBV5-1 and TRBJ2-3, the full variable domain reads KAGVTQTPRYLIKTRGQQVTLSCSPISGHRSVSWYQQTPGQGLQFLFEYFSETQRNKGNFPGRFSGRQFSNSRSEMNVSTLELGDSALYLCASSLPISGGGGTDTQYFGPGTRLTVL.

The V gene is TRBV9, the J gene TRBJ2-7; the match to TRBD2 covers 12 bases. Looked up from germline, CDR1 is SGDLS and CDR2 is YYNGEE. With V trimmed by 3 bases and J by 6 bases, 4 bases remained unmatched. This CDR3 spans 14 amino acids. CDR3 sequence (DNA): TGTGCCAGCAGCGGATCGGGACTAGCGGGCGAGCAGTACTTC. It translates to CASSGSGLAGEQYF.